One and the same sample provided the 28 T cell receptor beta chains below, sequenced in a study of control samples from healthy donors and cancer patients. Sequencing used immunoSEQ multiplex PCR; TCRdb keeps in-frame clones, though not all of them. The profile covers around 150,000 clones, with just over 85% appearing a single time and 1.7% taken by the ten largest. The sample consisted of blood. Receptor source: a young man in good health.

The rearrangement uses TRBV28 and TRBJ2-7; tentatively, D is TRBD2 (7 bases). The CDR3 runs 14 residues. V lost 5 bases, J lost 2 bases, and 13 bases lay in between. Germline V gene data show CDR1 as MDHEN and CDR2 as SYDVKM. CDR3 sequence (DNA): TGTGCCAGCAGTGTCCCGGGGGGCCCCTACGAGCAGTACTTC. As protein: CASSVPGGPYEQYF.

The J gene is TRBJ2-1, the V gene TRBV6-6; 8 nucleotides match TRBD2. With 2 bases clipped from V and 7 bases from J, the junction kept 10 bases outside the gene matches. Germline values: CDR1 MNHNY, CDR2 SVGAGI (reference sequence). There are 16 residues in the CDR3. The CDR3 protein is CASSYPPGGPRNEQFF. CDR3 DNA: TGTGCCAGCAGTTACCCCCCGGGGGGGCCTCGGAATGAGCAGTTCTTC.

This clone was found a few times. V is TRBV10-1 and J is TRBJ2-1; no clear D gene. CDR1 and CDR2 (germline): WNHNN, SYGVQD (reference sequence). This CDR3 has 16 residues. The V end was cut by 8 bases, the J end by 2 bases, with 19 bases between. The CDR3 nucleotides are TGCGCCAGCTTAGTAATCAACTCGCTAACCTACAATGAGCAGTTCTTC. The encoded protein is CASLVINSLTYNEQFF.

V gene TRBV19 combines with J gene TRBJ2-5, with a weak D call TRBD2 (6 bases). The CDR3 runs 13 residues. Trimming stripped 4 bases from V and 3 bases from J, with 9 bases between. Germline V gene data show CDR1 as LNHDA and CDR2 as SQIVND (reference sequence). The CDR3 sequence is CASSRDSEETQYF. The CDR3 bases are TGTGCCAGTAGTAGGGACTCCGAAGAGACCCAGTACTTC.

The chain uses TRBV23-1 and TRBJ2-1, with unresolved D. TRBV23-1 is an open reading frame, and its role is uncertain. V gave up 1 base and J gave up 2 bases, with 15 bases separating them. CDR3 size: 17 residues. The CDR3 loop reads CASSQLWVDLTYNEQFF. DNA of the CDR3: TGCGCCAGCAGTCAATTATGGGTGGATCTAACCTACAATGAGCAGTTCTTC.

V gene TRBV5-6 combines with J gene TRBJ2-2; 9 nucleotides agree with TRBD2. Germline V gives CDR1 SGHDT, CDR2 YYEEEE. The CDR3 sequence is 16 residues long. The J segment lost 7 bases and the V segment lost 4 bases, leaving 11 bases of the junction unmatched. The CDR3 protein is CASSPTSSGEGGELFF. The CDR3 coding sequence is TGTGCCAGCAGCCCAACCTCTAGCGGGGAGGGCGGGGAGCTGTTTTTT.

The gene calls are TRBV7-9 and TRBJ2-3; 10 positions match TRBD1. The CDR3 loop spans 14 amino acids. J lost 4 bases, V lost 3 bases, and 1 base had no gene match. Germline V CDR1 and CDR2: SEHNR, FQNEAQ (reference sequence). CDR3 nucleotides: TGTGCCAGCAGCTTGGGGACAGGGGCAGATACGCAGTATTTT. Translation: CASSLGTGADTQYF.

The chain carries TRBV4-1 and TRBJ2-7; D is unresolved. There are 13 residues in the CDR3. The germline V gene has CDR1 MGHRA and CDR2 YSYEKL. Trimming stripped 0 bases from V and 5 bases from J, with 8 bases between. The CDR3 sequence: CASSQDARDEQYF. The CDR3 region has the DNA TGCGCCAGCAGCCAAGATGCCCGGGACGAGCAGTACTTC.

V and J are TRBV3-1 (or the pseudogene TRBV3-2) and TRBJ1-1, with TRBD1 matching 8 bases. The CDR3 covers 15 residues. With 7 bases clipped from V and 5 bases from J, the junction kept 12 bases outside the gene matches. Germline CDR1 reads LGHDT; CDR2 reads YNNKEL (reference sequence). CDR3 nucleotides: TGTGCCAGCACCCAGAGAGACAGGGGCCTTACTGAAGCTTTCTTT. Protein product: CASTQRDRGLTEAFF.

The chain uses TRBV6-2 or TRBV6-3 and TRBJ1-5, with 10 nucleotides matching TRBD1. The CDR3 totals 14 residues. V shed 5 bases and J 5 bases; nucleotides not matched to a gene: 3. CDR1 is MNHEY and CDR2 is SVGEGT in the germline V gene. The DNA of the CDR3 is TGTGCCAGCAGTCCGACAGGGGGCTATCAGCCCCAGCATTTT. It encodes CASSPTGGYQPQHF.

The genes are TRBV19 and TRBJ1-5; TRBD1 is a possible D gene (6 bases). Germline-derived CDR1 and CDR2 are LNHDA and SQIVND (reference sequence). Trimming removed 6 bases at V and 4 bases at J, with 16 bases between. The CDR3 sequence is 15 residues long. The CDR3 DNA reads as TGTGCCAGTAGGATTGTGGCAGGGACAAATCAGCCCCAGCATTTT. It yields the protein CASRIVAGTNQPQHF. Combining the CDR3 with reference TRBV19 and TRBJ1-5 gives the whole variable domain DGGITQSPKYLFRKEGQNVTLSCEQNLNHDAMYWYRQDPGQGLRLIYYSQIVNDFQKGDIAEGYSVSREKKESFPLTVTSAQKNPTAFYLCASRIVAGTNQPQHFGDGTRLSIL.

V is TRBV6-6 and J is TRBJ2-3; TRBD2 aligns across 12 bases. The CDR3 totals 15 residues. Germline lookup yields CDR1 MNHNY and CDR2 SVGAGI (reference sequence). Germline trimming cut 6 bases from V and 8 bases from J; bases unmatched to any gene: 9. CDR3 sequence reads: CASRPLAGGTGTQYF. CDR3 DNA sequence: TGTGCCAGCAGGCCACTAGCGGGGGGTACGGGTACGCAGTATTTT.

This clone was observed once. The CDR3 loop reads CASSYYRDNSGNTIYF. As DNA, the CDR3 is TGTGCCAGCAGCTACTACCGGGACAACTCTGGAAACACCATATATTTT. V usage is TRBV14 and J usage is TRBJ1-3; tentatively, D is TRBD1 (6 bases). Germline values: CDR1 SGHDN, CDR2 FVKESK. Trimming shortened V by 5 bases and J by 0 bases, and 14 bases separated the two germline ends. The CDR3 has 16 amino acids.

The chain joins TRBV19 to TRBJ2-7; no reliable D call. Trimming removed 2 bases at V and 2 bases at J, with 10 bases between. The CDR3 runs 14 residues. The germline V gene encodes CDR1 LNHDA and CDR2 SQIVND (reference sequence). The CDR3 nucleotides are TGTGCCAGTAGTATAAGAGGCGGACCCTACGAGCAGTACTTC. Encoded protein: CASSIRGGPYEQYF.

The rearrangement uses TRBV19 and TRBJ1-3; no definite D call. Germline CDR1 is LNHDA and CDR2 is SQIVND (reference sequence). The CDR3 has 13 residues. Trimming pared 8 bases from V and 2 bases from J, leaving 10 bases between. The CDR3 is CASGGGPGNTIYF. The CDR3 DNA reads TGTGCCAGTGGAGGAGGGCCTGGAAACACCATATATTTT.

This clone turned up a few times. V gene TRBV5-1 combines with J gene TRBJ2-3, with 10 positions matching TRBD1. V lost 0 bases to trimming and J lost 2 bases; unmatched junction nucleotides: 3. CDR1 and CDR2 from the germline V gene are SGHRS and YFSETQ. The CDR3 is 16 amino acids. CDR3 DNA: TGCGCCAGCAGCTTGGGGACAGGGGGTAACACAGATACGCAGTATTTT. Translation gives CASSLGTGGNTDTQYF.

The CDR3: CASSFSPYRDQRSEKLFF. In DNA form, the CDR3 reads TGTGCCAGCAGCTTTTCGCCCTACAGGGATCAGAGAAGCGAAAAACTGTTTTTT. The J gene is TRBJ1-4, the V gene TRBV11-2, with a tentative D call TRBD1 (6 bases). The CDR3 extends over 18 amino acids. Trimming pared 3 bases from V and 8 bases from J, leaving 25 bases between. Germline CDR1 and CDR2: SGHAT and FQNNGV.

By share, this clone counts as medium-sized (0.01 to 0.1%). The chain employs TRBV7-5 and TRBJ1-5. TRBV7-5 is listed as a pseudogene. The length of the CDR3 is 14 residues. Here the CDR3 DNA reads TGTGTCAGAAGCTTAGCTGGGGGGGCTCAGCCCCAGCATTTT. This translates into CVRSLAGGAQPQHF.

This chain joins TRBV28 and TRBJ2-7; 8 nucleotides match TRBD1. The CDR3 sequence is 14 residues long. From germline, CDR1 is MDHEN and CDR2 SYDVKM. The ends lost 5 bases at V and 4 bases at J; junction bases unmatched: 7. CDR3 coding DNA: TGTGCCAGCAGTGTGGACAGGGTGTCTTACGAGCAGTACTTC. Translation gives CASSVDRVSYEQYF.

V usage is TRBV3-1 (or the pseudogene TRBV3-2) and J usage is TRBJ2-5; D is possibly TRBD2 (6 bases). Germline-derived CDR1 and CDR2 are LGHDT and YNNKEL (reference sequence). The CDR3 spans 13 residues. V was shortened by 2 bases and J by 5 bases, with 9 bases between the two germline ends. The CDR3 coding sequence is TGTGCCAGCAGCCAACCACTAGCCGAGACCCAGTACTTC. Translated, it gives CASSQPLAETQYF.

This chain joins TRBV6-4 and TRBJ2-2; TRBD1 agrees at 9 bases. This CDR3 is 14 amino acids long. Trimming removed 2 bases from V and 5 bases from J; junction bases left unmatched: 0. Germline-derived CDR1 and CDR2 are MRHNA and SNTAGT. CDR3 in DNA: TGTGCCAGCAGTGACGGACAGGGGACCGGGGAGCTGTTTTTT. This encodes CASSDGQGTGELFF.

This chain links TRBV5-5 with TRBJ1-4; 7 nucleotides line up with TRBD1. CDR1 is SGHKS and CDR2 is YYEKEE in the germline V gene (reference sequence). With V trimmed by 4 bases and J by 2 bases, 8 bases remained unmatched. The CDR3 runs to 16 residues. CDR3 bases: TGTGCCAGCAGCAGAGGGGGCGCTTCCACTAATGAAAAACTGTTTTTT. As protein: CASSRGGASTNEKLFF.

The rearrangement links TRBV7-6 to TRBJ2-7; D is perhaps TRBD2 (5 bases). The CDR3 sequence is 13 residues long. Germline V CDR1 and CDR2: SGHVS, FNYEAQ. The V end lost 1 base, the J end lost 7 bases, and 11 bases lay between the germline ends. DNA of the CDR3: TGTGCCAGCAGCTTAGGGACTGATGGGGAGCAGTACTTC. The encoded protein is CASSLGTDGEQYF.

J is TRBJ1-6 and V is TRBV13; the D gene is possibly TRBD1 (6 bases). The CDR3 spans 16 residues. The germline CDR1 and CDR2 sequences are PRHDT and FYEKMQ (reference sequence). The ends were cut back, 4 bases at V and 7 bases at J, with 17 bases in the middle. The CDR3 is CASSSGGPRGNSPLHF. CDR3 DNA: TGTGCCAGCAGCTCCGGGGGGCCTCGGGGGAATTCACCCCTCCACTTT.

The chain uses TRBV6-5 and TRBJ1-2; TRBD1 might be the D (6 bases). Trimming pared 7 bases from V and 4 bases from J, leaving 13 bases between. Germline CDR1 reads MNHEY; CDR2 reads SVGAGI. The CDR3 spans 13 residues. The CDR3 bases are TGTGCCAGCAAGCAGGGGAACAGCTATGGCTACACCTTC. It is translated as CASKQGNSYGYTF.

The sample holds one count of this clone. V usage is TRBV7-9 and J usage is TRBJ2-3; no definite D call. Germline V gives CDR1 SEHNR, CDR2 FQNEAQ (reference sequence). V was shortened by 1 base and J by 2 bases, with 13 bases between the two germline ends. This CDR3 is built from 16 residues. The CDR3 region has the DNA TGTGCCAGCAGCTTAGATGTGTTGGGGTACACAGATACGCAGTATTTT. It translates to CASSLDVLGYTDTQYF.

The chain carries TRBV29-1 and TRBJ1-1, with 7 bases aligning to TRBD1. CDR1 SQVTM and CDR2 ANQGSEA come from the germline V gene. This CDR3 has 11 residues. V lost 3 bases to trimming and J lost 7 bases; unmatched junction nucleotides: 2. The CDR3 nucleotides are TGCAGCGTTGACAGGGGGGGTGAAGCTTTCTTT. Protein: CSVDRGGEAFF.

This chain connects TRBV5-1 to TRBJ2-5, with D unresolved. V gave up 0 bases and J gave up 1 base, with 10 bases separating them. The CDR3 totals 15 residues. In germline, CDR1 is SGHRS, CDR2 YFSETQ. CDR3 in amino acids: CASSLARAVQETQYF. The CDR3 DNA sequence: TGCGCCAGCAGCTTGGCCCGGGCTGTCCAAGAGACCCAGTACTTC.